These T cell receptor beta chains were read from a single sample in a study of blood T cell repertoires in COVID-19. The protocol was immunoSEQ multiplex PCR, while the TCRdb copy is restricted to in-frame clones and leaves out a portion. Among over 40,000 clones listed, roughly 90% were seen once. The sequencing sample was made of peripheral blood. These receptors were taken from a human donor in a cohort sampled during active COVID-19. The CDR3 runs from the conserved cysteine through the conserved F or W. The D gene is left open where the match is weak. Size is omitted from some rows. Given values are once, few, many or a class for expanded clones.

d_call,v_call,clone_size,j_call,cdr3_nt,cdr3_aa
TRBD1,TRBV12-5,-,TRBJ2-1,TGTGCTAGTGGTTTGGTCCGGGACAGATACAATGAGCAGTTCTTC,CASGLVRDRYNEQFF
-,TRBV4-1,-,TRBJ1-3,TGCGCCAGCAGCCTTGAGGGCAGGACCTCTGGAAACACCATATATTTT,CASSLEGRTSGNTIYF
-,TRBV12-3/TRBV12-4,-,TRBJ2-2,TGTGCCAGCAGTTTAAAGCACACCGGGGAGCTGTTTTTT,CASSLKHTGELFF
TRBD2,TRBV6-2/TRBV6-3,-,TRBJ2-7,TGTGCCAGCAGTTACATAAACGGACTAGCGAACTCCTACGAGCAGTACTTC,CASSYINGLANSYEQYF
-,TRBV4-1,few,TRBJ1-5,TGCGCCAGCAGCCAAGAAGGGGTCTCTCTATGGCAGCCCCAGCATTTT,CASSQEGVSLWQPQHF
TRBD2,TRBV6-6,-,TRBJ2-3,TGTGCCAGCAGCTCCACCGGGACTAGGGCAGATACGCAGTATTTT,CASSSTGTRADTQYF
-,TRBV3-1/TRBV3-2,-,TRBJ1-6,TGTGCCAGCAGCCAAGTCAGCGGTAATTCACCCCTCCACTTT,CASSQVSGNSPLHF
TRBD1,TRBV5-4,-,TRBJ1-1,TGTGCCAGCAGCACGACAGGGTTCACTGAAGCTTTCTTT,CASSTTGFTEAFF
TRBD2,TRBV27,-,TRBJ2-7,TGTGCCAGCAGTTGGCTAGCGGGAGGTGTTTGGGACTTC,CASSWLAGGVWDF
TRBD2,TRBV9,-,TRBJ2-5,TGTGCCAGCAGCGTAGTAGCGGGTTGGGGGTCGGGGACCCAGTACTTC,CASSVVAGWGSGTQYF
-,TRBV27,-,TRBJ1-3,TGTGCCAGCAGCCCGCTGAGCTTTGAAAACACCATATATTTT,CASSPLSFENTIYF
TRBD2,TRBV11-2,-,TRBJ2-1,TGTGCCAGCAGCCCAGGCGTGTTGTCTAGCGGGAGCTCCTACAATGAGCAGTTCTTC,CASSPGVLSSGSSYNEQFF
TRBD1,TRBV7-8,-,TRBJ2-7,TGTGCCAGCAGCTTACGAGGACAGGGCTCCTACGAGCAGTACTTC,CASSLRGQGSYEQYF
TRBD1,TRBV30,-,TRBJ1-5,TGTGCCTCCTCGACAGGGAATCAGCCCCAGCATTTT,CASSTGNQPQHF
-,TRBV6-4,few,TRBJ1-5,TGTGCCAGCAGTGAATGGGGGGGAGTCAATCAGCCCCAGCATTTT,CASSEWGGVNQPQHF
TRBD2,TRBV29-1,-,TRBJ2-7,TGCAGCGTCGGACTAGCGGGGGCTAAGGACGAGCAGTACTTC,CSVGLAGAKDEQYF
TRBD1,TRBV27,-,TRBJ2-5,TGTGCCAGCAGGTGGACAGGGGGTAGAGAGACCCAGTACTTC,CASRWTGGRETQYF
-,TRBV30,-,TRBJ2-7,TGTGCCTGGAGGCCACCCGGCTACGAGCAGTACTTC,CAWRPPGYEQYF
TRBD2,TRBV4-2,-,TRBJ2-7,TGTGCCAGCAGCCAAGAGAGTCTAGCGGGACCCGAGCAGTACTTC,CASSQESLAGPEQYF
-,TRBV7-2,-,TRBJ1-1,TGTGCCAGCAGCTTAAACGGAGGGCTCGTGAACACTGAAGCTTTCTTT,CASSLNGGLVNTEAFF
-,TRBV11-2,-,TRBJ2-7,TGTGCCAGCAGCCCCGCCCGAGTCGGAGTTGGGTCGGAGCAGTACTTC,CASSPARVGVGSEQYF
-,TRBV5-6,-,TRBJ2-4,TGTGCCAGCAGCCGCTCGACTACCATAGCCAAAAACATTCAGTACTTC,CASSRSTTIAKNIQYF
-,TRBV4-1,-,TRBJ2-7,TGCGCCAGCAGCCAAGATCCACAGGTTGGCGAGCAGTACTTC,CASSQDPQVGEQYF
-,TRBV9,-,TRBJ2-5,TGTGCCAGCAGCGGGGGACTGCAAGAGACCCAGTACTTC,CASSGGLQETQYF
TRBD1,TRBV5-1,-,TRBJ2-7,TGCGCCAGCAGTCGAACAGGGGGCCCTACCCCCCACGAGCAGTACTTC,CASSRTGGPTPHEQYF
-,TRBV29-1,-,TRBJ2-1,TGCAGCGTTGAAAAGTCAGGTGCCTACAATGAGCAGTTCTTC,CSVEKSGAYNEQFF
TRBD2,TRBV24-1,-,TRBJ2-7,TGTGCCACCGGGGTCTCGGCGGGAGGGATATACGAGCAGTACTTC,CATGVSAGGIYEQYF
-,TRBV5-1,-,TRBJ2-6,TGCGCCAGCAGCCCCCCCTCGGGGAACTCTGGGGCCAACGTCCTGACTTTC,CASSPPSGNSGANVLTF
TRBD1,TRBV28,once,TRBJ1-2,TGTGCCAGCAGCTCCGACAGGGATAATGGCTACACCTTC,CASSSDRDNGYTF
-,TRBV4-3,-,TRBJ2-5,TGCGCCAGCAGCCAAGATGCCCCCCTGTTTGGCGGGATGGGTGTGGAGACCCAGTACTTC,CASSQDAPLFGGMGVETQYF
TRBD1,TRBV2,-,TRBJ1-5,TGTGCCAGCAGTTCCGGGACAGGGACCCAGCCCCAGCATTTT,CASSSGTGTQPQHF
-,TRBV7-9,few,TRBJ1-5,TGTGCCAGCAGCCGTGACACTTATAGCAATCAGCCCCAGCATTTT,CASSRDTYSNQPQHF
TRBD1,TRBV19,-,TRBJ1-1,TGTGCCAGTAGTATACAGGGGGCGAGAACTGAAGCTTTCTTT,CASSIQGARTEAFF
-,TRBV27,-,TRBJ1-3,TGTGCCAGCAGTTCACAGACTGGAAACACCATATATTTT,CASSSQTGNTIYF
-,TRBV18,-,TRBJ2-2,TGTGCCAGCTCACCAGTTCTGAACACCGGGGAGCTGTTTTTT,CASSPVLNTGELFF
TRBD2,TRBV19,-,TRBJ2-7,TGTGCCAGTAGTTGGTTTTTGGGACTAGCGGGGGCCGAGCAGTACTTC,CASSWFLGLAGAEQYF
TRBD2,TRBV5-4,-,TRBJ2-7,TGTGCCAGCAGCTTGGTGGCTAGCGGGAGTTACGAGCAGTACTTC,CASSLVASGSYEQYF
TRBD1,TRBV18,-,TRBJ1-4,TGTGCCAGCTCACCAATGGCAGGGGGCCTAAAACTGTTTTTT,CASSPMAGGLKLFF
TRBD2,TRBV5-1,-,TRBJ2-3,TGCGCCAGCAGTGCGGTCGCGGGGGACACAGATACGCAGTATTTT,CASSAVAGDTDTQYF
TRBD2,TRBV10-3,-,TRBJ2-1,TGTGCCATCAGTGAGTCGCTAGCGGGGACGATCGCCTACAATGAGCAGTTCTTC,CAISESLAGTIAYNEQFF
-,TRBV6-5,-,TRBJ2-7,TGTGCCAGCAGTTGGACTAGGGGGTCCTACGAGCAGTACTTC,CASSWTRGSYEQYF
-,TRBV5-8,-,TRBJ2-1,TGTGCCAGCAGCCCCCTCAATGAGCAGTTCTTC,CASSPLNEQFF
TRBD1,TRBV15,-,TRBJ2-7,TGTGCCACCAGCAGAGATCCCGGGACAGGGATCGAGCAGTACTTC,CATSRDPGTGIEQYF
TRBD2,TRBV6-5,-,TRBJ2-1,TGTGCCAGCAGTACTAGCGAGGCCACCTACAATGAGCAGTTCTTC,CASSTSEATYNEQFF
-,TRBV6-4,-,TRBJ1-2,TGTGCCAGCAGTGCTGTCCCGGAAACACTCCGGCGGAAGTTCCTCTATGGCTACACCTTC,CASSAVPETLRRKFLYGYTF
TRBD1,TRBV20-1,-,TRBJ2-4,TGCAGTGCTTCGGATGGGACAGGTCAGTACTTC,CSASDGTGQYF
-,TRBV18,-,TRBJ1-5,TGTGCCAGCTCCGGAGATAGCAATCAGCCCCAGCATTTT,CASSGDSNQPQHF